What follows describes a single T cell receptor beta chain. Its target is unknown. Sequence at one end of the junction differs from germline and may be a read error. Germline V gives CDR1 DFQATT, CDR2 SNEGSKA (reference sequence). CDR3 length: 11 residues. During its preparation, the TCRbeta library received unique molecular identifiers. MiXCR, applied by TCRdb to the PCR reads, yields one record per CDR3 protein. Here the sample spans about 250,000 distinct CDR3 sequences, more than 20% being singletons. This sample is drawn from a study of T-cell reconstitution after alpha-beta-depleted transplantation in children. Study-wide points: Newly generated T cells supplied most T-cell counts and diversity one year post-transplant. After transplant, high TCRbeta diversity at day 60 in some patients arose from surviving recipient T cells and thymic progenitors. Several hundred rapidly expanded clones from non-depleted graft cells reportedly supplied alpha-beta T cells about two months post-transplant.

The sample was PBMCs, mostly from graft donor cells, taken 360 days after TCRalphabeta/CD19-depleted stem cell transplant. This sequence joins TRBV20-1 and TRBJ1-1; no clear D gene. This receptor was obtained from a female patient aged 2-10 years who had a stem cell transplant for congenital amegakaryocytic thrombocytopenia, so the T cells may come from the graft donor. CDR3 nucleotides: TGCAGTGTTCACTTAGGATACCCGCAGTTATTT. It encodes CSVHLGYPQLF.